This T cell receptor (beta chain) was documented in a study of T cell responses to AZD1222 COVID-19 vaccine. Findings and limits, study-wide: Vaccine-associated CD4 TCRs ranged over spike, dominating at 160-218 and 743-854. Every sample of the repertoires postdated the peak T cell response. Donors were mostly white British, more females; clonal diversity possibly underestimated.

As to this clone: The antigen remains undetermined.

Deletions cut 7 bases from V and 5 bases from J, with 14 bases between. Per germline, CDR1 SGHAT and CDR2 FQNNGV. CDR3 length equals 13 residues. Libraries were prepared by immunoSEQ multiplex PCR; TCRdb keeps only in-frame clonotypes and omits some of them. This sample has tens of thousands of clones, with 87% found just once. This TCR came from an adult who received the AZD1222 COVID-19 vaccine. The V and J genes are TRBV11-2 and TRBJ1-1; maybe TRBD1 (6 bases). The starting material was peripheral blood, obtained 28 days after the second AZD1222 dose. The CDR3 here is CASTQTGLTEAFF. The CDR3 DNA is TGTGCCAGCACGCAGACAGGACTGACTGAAGCTTTCTTT.